Listed here are 17 T cell receptor beta chains from one sample, sequenced in a study of shared clonotypes between healthy human individuals. Profiling relied on immunoSEQ multiplex PCR, and the TCRdb table lists in-frame clones only, not all of them. Of roughly 500,000 clones detected, more than 75% appear once; the ten largest clones hold 9.5% to 15%. The sequencing sample was made of PBMCs. Receptors were obtained from a woman between 40 and 50 years old in good health. Some clones in this sample may be carry-over from other donors' samples.

The V gene is TRBV6-4, the J gene TRBJ2-1; D not certain. V lost 6 bases and J lost 5, with 17 bases in between. The CDR3 contains 15 residues. The germline V gene encodes CDR1 MRHNA and CDR2 SNTAGT. CDR3 protein: CASSPVFSDHNEQFF. CDR3 in DNA: TGTGCCAGCAGCCCGGTTTTTTCGGACCACAATGAGCAGTTCTTC.

V usage is TRBV18 and J usage is TRBJ2-5, with D uncertain. This CDR3 is 13 amino acids long. The V end lost 3 bases, the J end lost 1 base, and 6 bases lay between the germline ends. Germline V gene sequence: CDR1 KGHSH, CDR2 LQKENI. CDR3 region: CASSPAFQETQYF. CDR3 sequence (DNA): TGTGCCAGCTCACCGGCCTTCCAAGAGACCCAGTACTTC.

This CDR3 reads CSVAGTSGSGPYNEQFF. The CDR3 DNA reads TGCAGCGTAGCCGGGACTAGCGGGAGTGGCCCCTACAATGAGCAGTTCTTC. The genes are TRBV29-1 and TRBJ2-1; the match to TRBD2 covers 14 bases. The V and J ends lost 6 bases and 2 bases, in that order; junction bases with no gene match: 9. CDR3 length: 17 amino acids. Germline V lookup: CDR1 SQVTM, CDR2 ANQGSEA.

This clone was seen a few times. The rearrangement links TRBV29-1 to TRBJ2-3; no definite D call. The CDR3 runs to 15 residues. Deletions cut 0 bases from V and 4 bases from J, with 14 bases between. The germline CDR1 and CDR2 sequences are SQVTM and ANQGSEA. The CDR3: CSVEDVQVAPDTQYF. The CDR3 DNA is TGCAGCGTTGAAGACGTCCAGGTGGCCCCAGATACGCAGTATTTT.

The chain combines TRBV29-1 with TRBJ1-1; 9 bases align to TRBD1. The CDR3 has 13 amino acids. The junction had 3 bases not matched to a gene; V was cut back by 6 bases and J by 1 base. Germline V gene sequence: CDR1 SQVTM, CDR2 ANQGSEA. CDR3 coding DNA: TGCAGCGTAACGACAGGGGGGAACACTGAAGCTTTCTTT. It codes for CSVTTGGNTEAFF.

V is TRBV5-1 and J is TRBJ2-7, with a possible D match to TRBD1 (6 bases). Per germline, CDR1 SGHRS and CDR2 YFSETQ. The CDR3 runs to 15 residues. Trimming pared 1 base from V and 4 bases from J, leaving 15 bases between. CDR3 region: CASSLLVGGEYEQYF. The CDR3 DNA reads as TGCGCCAGCAGCTTGCTAGTAGGGGGTGAATACGAGCAGTACTTC.

The rearrangement links TRBV19 to TRBJ2-2, with TRBD2 as a possible D gene (5 bases). This CDR3 spans 13 amino acids. Germline V gene lookup returns CDR1 LNHDA and CDR2 SQIVND (reference sequence). The V and J ends lost 4 bases and 6 bases respectively, with 9 bases between them. The CDR3 nucleotides are TGTGCCAGTAGTACGGGGAGTGCCGGGGAGCTGTTTTTT. It encodes CASSTGSAGELFF.

As for this clone: The sample has other DNA sequences that encode this CDR3 too. This chain links TRBV19 with TRBJ1-1; 7 bases fit TRBD1. V dropped 6 bases and J dropped 1; count of bases not matched to a gene: 2. The CDR3 sequence is 13 residues long. Germline V CDR1 and CDR2: LNHDA, SQIVND (reference sequence). The CDR3 nucleotides are TGTGCCAGTAGGGGGACAGCGAACACTGAAGCTTTCTTT. Protein: CASRGTANTEAFF.

The chain has TRBV7-6 and TRBJ2-5; 12 bases are shared with TRBD2. This CDR3 is 14 amino acids long. V shed 5 bases and J 7 bases; nucleotides not matched to a gene: 5. In germline, CDR1 is SGHVS, CDR2 FNYEAQ. The CDR3 nucleotides read TGTGCCAGCAGCCCCCAGACTAGCGGGGGGACCCAGTACTTC. Encoded protein: CASSPQTSGGTQYF.

The chain joins TRBV30 to TRBJ2-3; D is unclear. Trimming took 2 bases from V and 5 from J, leaving 8 bases between them. In germline, CDR1 is GTSNPN, CDR2 SVGIG (reference sequence). The CDR3 is made up of 12 amino acids. CDR3 loop: CAWSSIRDTQYF. DNA for the CDR3: TGTGCCTGGAGTTCCATTCGAGATACGCAGTATTTT. The whole variable domain, filled in from reference TRBV30 and TRBJ2-3, reads SQTIHQWPATLVQPVGSPLSLECTVEGTSNPNLYWYRQAAGRGLQLLFYSVGIGQISSEVPQNLSASRPQDRQFILSSKKLLLSDSGFYLCAWSSIRDTQYFGPGTRLTVL.

This clone was seen a handful of times. The chain carries TRBV7-3 and TRBJ2-6, with TRBD2 matching over 7 bases. Germline V lookup: CDR1 SGHTA, CDR2 FQGTGA. The CDR3 totals 18 residues. The V gene end was trimmed by 1 base and the J gene end by 0 bases; junction bases not matched to a gene: 6. The CDR3 is CASSLRGGRSSGANVLTF. CDR3 nucleotide sequence: TGTGCCAGCAGCTTAAGGGGAGGGAGAAGCTCTGGGGCCAACGTCCTGACTTTC.

This clone was detected a few times. This sequence joins TRBV18 and TRBJ1-5, with D possibly matching TRBD1 (5 bases). The V and J ends lost 2 bases and 2 bases respectively, with 13 bases between them. Germline V gene lookup returns CDR1 KGHSH and CDR2 LQKENI. The CDR3 loop spans 16 amino acids. The CDR3 DNA is TGTGCCAGCTCACCAGTTGGCGGGGCGGGCAATCAGCCCCAGCATTTT. This sequence encodes CASSPVGGAGNQPQHF.

The V gene is TRBV4-3, the J gene TRBJ2-2; D might be TRBD1 or TRBD2, each matching 5 bases. The germline V gene encodes CDR1 LGHNA and CDR2 YSLEER. V was cut by 1 base and J by 5 bases, with 11 bases left in between. The CDR3 contains 15 residues. This CDR3 is CASSQVTGGTGELFF. DNA of the CDR3: TGCGCCAGCAGCCAAGTGACTGGGGGAACCGGGGAGCTGTTTTTT.

The chain joins TRBV7-2 to TRBJ2-7, with D unclear. The CDR3 is made up of 15 amino acids. The germline V and J ends were trimmed by 3 bases and 4 bases, with 16 bases remaining between them. CDR1 is SGHTA and CDR2 is FQGNSA in the germline V gene. CDR3 sequence: CASSFSAAAYYEQYF. CDR3 bases: TGTGCCAGCAGCTTCTCCGCGGCAGCTTATTACGAGCAGTACTTC.

The J gene is TRBJ2-7, the V gene TRBV28; 8 bases align to TRBD2. The CDR3 totals 16 residues. Per the germline V gene, CDR1 is MDHEN and CDR2 is SYDVKM. The ends lost 8 bases at V and 4 bases at J; junction bases unmatched: 16. Written as DNA, the CDR3 is TGTGCCAGCCCTCCCCCCGGCGGGAGGCACGGGTACGAGCAGTACTTC. It specifies CASPPPGGRHGYEQYF.

The CDR3 region is CASSEGRWSNQPQHF. CDR3 DNA sequence: TGCGCCAGCAGTGAAGGCCGTTGGTCAAATCAGCCCCAGCATTTT. This chain joins TRBV10-2 and TRBJ1-5; D is undetermined. V gave up 3 bases and J gave up 4 bases, with 13 bases separating them. Germline CDR1 reads WSHSY; CDR2 reads SAAADI. This CDR3 has 15 residues.

This clone was counted only a few times. The chain couples TRBV1 to TRBJ2-6; whether TRBD1, the table's D call, matches the DNA was not checked. TRBV1 is a documented pseudogene. The CDR3 runs 13 residues. DNA of the CDR3: TGCACCAGCGCACAAAGTCGGGCCAACGTCCTGACTTTC. It specifies CTSAQSRANVLTF.